Below are 9 T cell receptor beta chains sequenced from a single sample in a study of blood T cell repertoires in COVID-19. The repertoire was sequenced with immunoSEQ multiplex PCR; TCRdb's copy has only in-frame clones and lacks some. This sample has roughly 430,000 clones, with 88% found just once. The sequencing input was PBMCs or T cells enriched from blood (not recorded which). The receptors come from a woman between 40 and 50 years old with acute COVID-19.

J is TRBJ2-2 and V is TRBV2, with D uncertain. Germline V lookup: CDR1 SNHLY, CDR2 FYNNEI. The CDR3 runs to 15 residues. V was clipped by 4 bases and J by 5 bases, with 14 bases between them. The CDR3 coding sequence is TGTGCCAGCAGTGCGGTCAGGCCTGAGACCGGGGAGCTGTTTTTT. Protein sequence: CASSAVRPETGELFF.

This chain links TRBV12-3 or TRBV12-4 with TRBJ2-5; D unclear. The CDR3 consists of 11 residues. Trimming removed 2 bases at V and 5 bases at J, with 3 bases between. The CDR3 reads CASSLYETQYF. The CDR3 DNA follows: TGTGCCAGCAGTTTATATGAGACCCAGTACTTC.

J is TRBJ2-5 and V is TRBV30; 10 nucleotides align to TRBD2. The CDR3 loop spans 14 amino acids. V lost 3 bases to trimming and J lost 4 bases; unmatched junction nucleotides: 5. Germline assignment: CDR1 GTSNPN and CDR2 SVGIG (reference sequence). The CDR3 DNA sequence: TGTGCCTGGAGCAGCGGGGGGGCGAGAGAGACCCAGTACTTC. Translated: CAWSSGGARETQYF.

The chain has TRBV19 and TRBJ1-2; a weak D match, TRBD1 (5 bases). The CDR3 loop spans 14 amino acids. CDR1 and CDR2 from the germline V gene are LNHDA and SQIVND (reference sequence). Trimming removed 1 base from V and 4 bases from J, with 10 bases in between. The chain's CDR3 is CASSIARRGYGYTF. CDR3 DNA sequence: TGTGCCAGTAGTATAGCCAGGAGGGGCTATGGCTACACCTTC.

The rearrangement links TRBV9 to TRBJ1-5; D possibly corresponds to TRBD1 (5 bases). In germline, CDR1 is SGDLS, CDR2 YYNGEE. CDR3 length: 17 residues. Trimming left V 0 bases short and J 3 bases short, with 16 bases between. This chain's CDR3 is CASSVGGRMNYNQPQHF. CDR3 in DNA: TGTGCCAGCAGCGTAGGGGGCAGGATGAACTACAATCAGCCCCAGCATTTT.

The genes are TRBV5-8 and TRBJ2-7; a weak D match, TRBD1 (5 bases). This CDR3 spans 16 amino acids. Germline-derived CDR1 and CDR2 are SGHTS and YDEGEE. V was pared by 1 base and J by 2 bases, with 16 bases between. The CDR3 region is CASSLSMGQLPYEQYF. CDR3 bases: TGTGCCAGCAGCTTGAGCATGGGGCAATTACCCTACGAGCAGTACTTC. Complete variable domain (other parts from reference TRBV5-8 and TRBJ2-7): EAGVTQSPTHLIKTRGQQATLRCSPISGHTSVYWYQQALGLGLQFLLWYDEGEERNRGNFPPRFSGRQFPNYSSELNVNALELEDSALYLCASSLSMGQLPYEQYFGPGTRLTVT.

The chain links TRBV7-2 to TRBJ2-7; 9 bases are a match to TRBD2. The CDR3 is 14 residues long. In germline, CDR1 is SGHTA, CDR2 FQGNSA. After removal of 2 bases from V and 3 bases from J, the junction contained 2 bases not matched to a gene. The CDR3 here is CASSLLAGNYEQYF. In DNA form, the CDR3 reads TGTGCCAGCAGCTTACTAGCGGGGAACTACGAGCAGTACTTC.

This chain uses TRBV6-5 with TRBJ1-6; TRBD1 matches at 8 bases. The CDR3 contains 11 residues. J was trimmed by 14 bases and V by 6 bases; bases with no gene match: 3. Germline V CDR1 and CDR2: MNHEY, SVGAGI. The CDR3 DNA reads as TGTGCCAGCAGACAGGGGGTAACCCTCCACTTT. Encoded protein: CASRQGVTLHF.

This clone was seen more than once but under ten times. V gene TRBV5-4 combines with J gene TRBJ2-7, with a weak D call TRBD2 (5 bases). With 4 bases removed from V and 6 bases from J, the gap between germline ends came to 14 bases. Germline V gene data show CDR1 as SGHNT and CDR2 as YYREEE (reference sequence). CDR3 length equals 13 residues. As DNA, the CDR3 is TGTGCCAGCAGCCGGAAACCAGGAGGCGAGCAGTACTTC. Residues: CASSRKPGGEQYF. Full variable domain (outside the CDR3, taken from reference TRBV5-4 and TRBJ2-7): ETGVTQSPTHLIKTRGQQVTLRCSSQSGHNTVSWYQQALGQGPQFIFQYYREEENGRGNFPPRFSGLQFPNYSSELNVNALELDDSALYLCASSRKPGGEQYFGPGTRLTVT.